These 17 T cell receptor beta chains share one sample of origin, sequenced in a study of cytomegalovirus exposure and HLA in healthy donors. 13 Jbeta primers and 60 Vbeta primers were used for the PCR. The table came from immunoSEQ multiplex PCR; TCRdb's copy has only in-frame clones and leaves some out. The sample includes about 110,000 clones, approximately 70% of them seen just once. Sequencing was done on a sample of PBMCs. These receptors were collected from a boy between 10 and 17 years old in good health and CMV-seronegative.

This clone showed up just a few times. The genes are TRBV4-3 and TRBJ1-1, with unresolved D. Trimming stripped 3 bases from V and 1 base from J, with 6 bases between. Germline-derived CDR1 and CDR2 are LGHNA and YSLEER. This CDR3 region has 13 residues. The CDR3: CASSQQANTEAFF. In DNA form, the CDR3 reads TGCGCCAGCAGCCAGCAGGCGAACACTGAAGCTTTCTTT.

This chain uses TRBV28 with TRBJ1-2; the D gene is possibly TRBD1 (6 bases). The V and J ends lost 3 bases and 5 bases respectively, with 13 bases between them. CDR1 MDHEN and CDR2 SYDVKM come from the germline V gene. This CDR3 is built from 14 residues. Written as DNA, the CDR3 is TGTGCCAGCAGTTTCGGCAGGGGAAATTATGGCTACACCTTC. As protein: CASSFGRGNYGYTF.

The V gene is TRBV28, the J gene TRBJ1-1; TRBD1 might be the D (6 bases). The CDR3 spans 14 residues. Germline CDR1 is MDHEN and CDR2 is SYDVKM. Trimming pared 5 bases from V and 0 bases from J, leaving 10 bases between. CDR3 DNA: TGTGCCAGCAGTCCAGGACAGCTGAACACTGAAGCTTTCTTT. Its translation is CASSPGQLNTEAFF.

This clone was seen only once. The chain joins TRBV19 to TRBJ2-7; the match to TRBD2 covers 7 bases. Germline CDR1 and CDR2: LNHDA and SQIVND (reference sequence). Trimming at V came to 6 bases and at J to 2 bases, leaving 4 bases not matched to a gene. This CDR3 spans 13 amino acids. CDR3 DNA: TGTGCCAGTAGCCGCGGGGGTGCCTACGAGCAGTACTTC. Amino acids: CASSRGGAYEQYF.

The V gene is TRBV10-3, the J gene TRBJ1-5; D ambiguous. V lost 2 bases and J lost 4, with 9 bases in between. The CDR3 is 14 residues long. Germline assignment: CDR1 ENHRY and CDR2 SYGVKD. The CDR3 DNA sequence: TGTGCCATCAGTGAGGGTGGCGGGAATCAGCCCCAGCATTTT. It codes for CAISEGGGNQPQHF.

This clone turned up a few times. The rearrangement uses TRBV2 and TRBJ1-1; 11 bases map to TRBD1. This CDR3 has 13 residues. J gave up 4 bases and V 6 bases, and 1 base lay outside the gene matches. Germline loops: CDR1 SNHLY, CDR2 FYNNEI. In nucleotides, the CDR3 is TGTGCCAGCAGAGGGACAGGGGGCACTGAAGCTTTCTTT. The encoded protein is CASRGTGGTEAFF.

The chain couples TRBV27 to TRBJ1-5, with D tentatively TRBD1 (5 bases). V was shortened by 2 bases and J by 6 bases, with 11 bases between the two germline ends. The CDR3 runs 14 residues. Germline V gives CDR1 MNHEY, CDR2 SMNVEV (reference sequence). CDR3 sequence (DNA): TGTGCCAGCAGTTTAATAGGGGCAGGTCAGCCCCAGCATTTT. This gives the protein CASSLIGAGQPQHF.

V usage is TRBV27 and J usage is TRBJ2-7; 16 bases line up with TRBD2. In germline, CDR1 is MNHEY, CDR2 SMNVEV (reference sequence). V was pared by 5 bases and J by 1 base, with 5 bases of the junction left unmatched. The CDR3 runs 17 residues. The CDR3: CASSLGTSGGVSYEQYF. DNA of the CDR3: TGTGCCAGCAGTCTGGGGACTAGCGGGGGGGTATCCTACGAGCAGTACTTC.

The CDR3 DNA reads as TGTGCCAGTAGGGGACTTTTCTTCTCTGAAGCTTTCTTT. Its protein product is CASRGLFFSEAFF. This rearrangement joins TRBV19 to TRBJ1-1, with a tentative D call TRBD1 (5 bases). CDR1 is LNHDA and CDR2 is SQIVND in the germline V gene (reference sequence). V lost 6 bases and J lost 6, with 14 bases in between. The CDR3 sequence is 13 residues long. The full variable domain, completed using reference TRBV19 and TRBJ1-1, is DGGITQSPKYLFRKEGQNVTLSCEQNLNHDAMYWYRQDPGQGLRLIYYSQIVNDFQKGDIAEGYSVSREKKESFPLTVTSAQKNPTAFYLCASRGLFFSEAFFGQGTRLTVV.

The table lists this clone with a few counts. The chain uses TRBV7-6 and TRBJ2-1, with TRBD2 as a possible D gene (7 bases). V lost 5 bases and J 12 bases, leaving 11 bases between the germline ends. Looked up from germline, CDR1 is SGHVS and CDR2 is FNYEAQ. The CDR3 covers 11 residues. CDR3 in DNA: TGTGCCAGCAGCCTGGGAGGGGGGCAGTTCTTC. Its protein product is CASSLGGGQFF.

The rearrangement links TRBV7-9 to TRBJ2-1; D is perhaps TRBD2 (6 bases). Germline CDR1 is SEHNR and CDR2 is FQNEAQ (reference sequence). There are 14 residues in the CDR3. V was clipped by 4 bases and J by 8 bases, with 15 bases between them. The CDR3 region has the DNA TGTGCCAGCAGCTATGGCGGGGATGCGGATGAGCAGTTCTTC. Its protein is CASSYGGDADEQFF.

V and J are TRBV28 and TRBJ1-1; weak D call: TRBD1 (6 bases). This CDR3 region has 14 residues. V lost 7 bases and J lost 1, with 13 bases in between. Germline lookup yields CDR1 MDHEN and CDR2 SYDVKM. The CDR3 region is CASNPGTKNTEAFF. The CDR3, as DNA: TGTGCCAGCAACCCTGGGACAAAGAACACTGAAGCTTTCTTT.

This clone was seen only once. The V and J genes are TRBV7-9 and TRBJ2-1; 7 bases match TRBD2. The CDR3 consists of 15 residues. The V segment lost 4 bases and the J segment 0 bases; nucleotides outside the gene matches: 3. Germline loops: CDR1 SEHNR, CDR2 FQNEAQ (reference sequence). In DNA form, the CDR3 reads TGTGCCAGCAGCTCCGGGGGGAGCTCCTACAATGAGCAGTTCTTC. It translates to CASSSGGSSYNEQFF.

The CDR3 loop is CASSTGQYDTEAFF. CDR3 coding DNA: TGTGCCAGCAGCACGGGACAGTATGACACTGAAGCTTTCTTT. The chain carries TRBV7-9 and TRBJ1-1, with 7 nucleotides matching TRBD1. This CDR3 is 14 amino acids long. The germline CDR1 and CDR2 sequences are SEHNR and FQNEAQ (reference sequence). The ends lost 5 bases at V and 3 bases at J; junction bases unmatched: 6.

The chain has TRBV2 and TRBJ2-1; 10 positions match TRBD2. This CDR3 has 17 residues. From germline, CDR1 is SNHLY and CDR2 FYNNEI. J was trimmed by 8 bases and V by 8 bases; bases with no gene match: 18. The CDR3 DNA is TGTGCCAGCCCTCCTAGCGGGAGTTTGACCGGCGGAGATGAGCAGTTCTTC. It encodes CASPPSGSLTGGDEQFF.

The chain combines TRBV19 with TRBJ1-2, with a weak D call TRBD1 (5 bases). The CDR3 runs 12 residues. Germline V gene sequence: CDR1 LNHDA, CDR2 SQIVND (reference sequence). Deletions cut 7 bases from V and 8 bases from J, with 14 bases between. CDR3 in amino acids: CASMGRAPGYTF. The DNA for the CDR3 is TGTGCCAGTATGGGCAGGGCCCCGGGCTACACCTTC.

J is TRBJ2-2 and V is TRBV5-1, with D perhaps TRBD1 (5 bases). Germline V gene data show CDR1 as SGHRS and CDR2 as YFSETQ. V lost 2 bases, J lost 4 bases, and 12 bases lay in between. The CDR3 consists of 15 residues. The DNA for the CDR3 is TGCGCCAGCAGCTTTGACAGTTGGGGCACCGGGGAGCTGTTTTTT. This codes for CASSFDSWGTGELFF.